This T cell receptor delta chain originates from a study of γδ T cells in repeated Plasmodium falciparum infection (dated by TCRdb to about 2021). Regarding the complete study: Malian children exposed to intense seasonal malaria transmission were enrolled in the natural-infection arm and compared with Australian children matched for age and gender. Malian gammadelta TCR repertoires were analysed cross-sectionally in periods with no transmission and longitudinally across episodes of acute febrile malaria. Controlled-infection subjects were sampled at baseline, immediately before selected infections, and 21 days after each infection. Using both natural infection in Mali and controlled human malaria infection, the study looked at the way repeated Plasmodium falciparum infection shapes the human gammadelta T cell repertoire. Four controlled human malaria infections were administered to about five malaria-naive U.S. adults over about 600 days by bites from P. falciparum NF54-infected Anopheles stephensi mosquitoes.

Overall study outcomes, separate from this receptor: The Malian cohort was drawn from a small rural village made up mostly of one ethnic group, which limits generalizability. Compared with Australian children, Malian children appeared to have Vdelta2-negative gammadelta TCR repertoires that were more clonally expanded, less diverse and less shared. Because the controlled-infection cohort was small, analysis of inter-individual variability in gammadelta T cell responses was limited. In Vdelta2-negative gammadelta TCR repertoires, which were largely Vdelta1+, repeated controlled infections appeared to drive waves of new clonotype selection. Across time and infection, the Vgamma9/Vdelta2+ TCR repertoires showed a highly stable polyclonal makeup, with many TCRgamma sequences overlapping between individuals.

A remark on this clone: Its cognate antigen has yet to be identified. Translating this DNA gives a protein that differs at residue 22 from the TCRdb one, which belongs to a much larger clone; a read error is likely, and the protein shown is this translation.

Vgamma9/Vdelta2+ and Vdelta2-negative gammadelta T cell populations were flow-sorted from peripheral blood mononuclear cells for bulk TCR repertoire analysis. The germline V gene encodes CDR1 TSESDYY and CDR2 QEAYKQQN. The cysteine opens and the phenylalanine closes a CDR3 of 24 amino acids. The retained sequence is limited to the CDR3, 72 bases, with the frame set at the first base. The method was multiplex PCR. The data were produced on an Illumina MiSeq. Each sorted gammadelta T cell sample was sequenced for both the TCR gamma (TRG) and TCR delta (TRD) chains. Turning to the authors' computational methods: Clonotype tree plots, accumulated frequency of the top 20 clonotypes, diversity index (DI) and D75 metrics were included in the repertoire analyses. TCRdb called clones from the public reads with CATT, and repeated DNA sequences were later combined into one row. The V and J calls here are based on TCRdb, not the publication. This sample is represented by roughly 86,000 delta-chain clones; under 1.5% of them were singletons. The ten largest clones take up around 8.3% of the sample.

This TCR derives from a pool of human donors (malaria-infected and uninfected, not separated). The V gene is TRAV38-2/DV8, but the J gene lacks a call; TRDD3, the table's D call, lacks a check against the DNA. Sequencing was performed on gamma-delta T cells from blood. The nucleotide sequence reads TGTGCTTATAGGAGCCCAGTAGGCCTTCCTATTACTGGGGGACGTTCTGTTTACACCGATAAACCCATCTTT. It codes for CAYRSPVGLPITGGRSVYTDKPIF.